This is a list of T cell receptor beta chains from one sample in a study of T cells in Graves' hyperthyroidism and ophthalmopathy. MiXCR was run by TCRdb on the multiplex PCR reads, yielding one entry per CDR3 protein. The data contain around 500,000 distinct CDR3 sequences, about 14% of them singletons. The sequenced sample consisted of blood. The receptors were sampled from a woman aged 40 to 50 with Graves' hyperthyroidism. Each CDR3 is given with its conserved first and last residue. A D gene is named only where the DNA matches it firmly. Part of the rows lack a size; the others show once, few, many or a class for expanded clones.

J: TRBJ2-5; V: TRBV7-3; D: -; size: many; DNA: TGTGCCAGCAGCTTAATGTCGGGAGAGGGTCGGGAGACCCAGTACTTC; CDR3: CASSLMSGEGRETQYF
J: TRBJ2-1; V: TRBV7-9; D: -; size: many; DNA: TGTGCCAGCAGCTGGGCAGAGGGAGCCTACAATGAGCAGTTCTTC; CDR3: CASSWAEGAYNEQFF
J: TRBJ2-5; V: TRBV28; D: -; size: many; DNA: TGTGCCAGCAGGAACAAATACTTAAAACAGTACTTC; CDR3: CASRNKYLKQYF
J: TRBJ1-1; V: TRBV5-1; D: -; size: many; DNA: TGCGCCAGCAGGGGGCTAGAAACTGAAGCTTTCTTT; CDR3: CASRGLETEAFF
J: TRBJ2-1; V: TRBV30; D: TRBD2; size: many; DNA: TGTGCCTGGATTTGCGGGAGGGCCTTTGAGCAGTTCTTC; CDR3: CAWICGRAFEQFF
J: TRBJ2-7; V: TRBV11-2; D: TRBD1; size: many; DNA: TGTGCCAGCAGCTTAGAAGGGGGCGTTATCTACGAGCAGTACTTC; CDR3: CASSLEGGVIYEQYF
J: TRBJ1-1; V: TRBV12-3/TRBV12-4; D: -; size: few; DNA: TGTGCCAGCAGTTTATTTTTCGAATACGGGGGCGCTGAAGCTTTCTTT; CDR3: CASSLFFEYGGAEAFF
J: TRBJ2-1; V: TRBV7-8; D: TRBD2; size: many; DNA: TGTGCCAGCAGCTCACCGACTAGCGGGAGGATTTACAATGAGCAGTTCTTC; CDR3: CASSSPTSGRIYNEQFF
J: TRBJ2-7; V: TRBV7-2; D: -; size: many; DNA: TGTGCCAGCAGCTTAGCTCTGGGGTCAGCCTACGAGCAGTACTTC; CDR3: CASSLALGSAYEQYF
J: TRBJ2-5; V: TRBV2; D: TRBD1; size: many; DNA: TGTGCCAGCAGCCTTGGACAGGGGGAAGAGACCCAGTACTTC; CDR3: CASSLGQGEETQYF
J: TRBJ2-7; V: TRBV27; D: -; size: many; DNA: TGTGCCAGCAGGCGAGGCGAACCCTACGAGCAGTACTTC; CDR3: CASRRGEPYEQYF
J: TRBJ2-1; V: TRBV28; D: TRBD2; size: many; DNA: TGTGCCAGCAGTTCGGCCCCTCCGGGACTAGCGGGAATTTACAATGAGCAGTTCTTC; CDR3: CASSSAPPGLAGIYNEQFF
J: TRBJ2-2; V: TRBV4-2; D: -; size: many; DNA: TGTGCCAGCAGCCAAGCGGATAGTACCGCCGGGGAGCTGTTTTTT; CDR3: CASSQADSTAGELFF
J: TRBJ1-5; V: TRBV20-1; D: -; size: few; DNA: TGCAGTGCTAGAGATTCCCGGAGGGTTCACGGTCAGCCCCAGCATTTT; CDR3: CSARDSRRVHGQPQHF
J: TRBJ2-1; V: TRBV13; D: -; size: many; DNA: TGTGCCAGCAGCCCCTATCCCAGGACAGCGGAGACGAATGAGCAGTTCTTC; CDR3: CASSPYPRTAETNEQFF
J: TRBJ2-7; V: TRBV28; D: TRBD1; size: many; DNA: TGTGCCAGCGTAGGACAGGGGCCCTACGAGCAGTACTTC; CDR3: CASVGQGPYEQYF
J: TRBJ2-5; V: TRBV7-3; D: TRBD2; size: few; DNA: TGTGCCAGCAGCTTAAGGGGCTGGGATAGCGGGGGACCAGTTCAAGAGACCCAGTACTTC; CDR3: CASSLRGWDSGGPVQETQYF
J: TRBJ1-2; V: TRBV5-6; D: TRBD1; size: few; DNA: TGTGCCAGCAGACTTGGACAGGGGGCCGATGGCTACACCTTC; CDR3: CASRLGQGADGYTF
J: TRBJ2-3; V: TRBV3-1; D: TRBD2; size: -; DNA: TGTGCCAGCAGCCAGGGGGAGGGGACAGATACGCAGTATTTT; CDR3: CASSQGEGTDTQYF
J: TRBJ2-7; V: TRBV18; D: -; size: few; DNA: TGTGCCAGCTCAACGATAGGGGACGAGCAGTACTTC; CDR3: CASSTIGDEQYF
J: TRBJ1-1; V: TRBV4-1; D: -; size: many; DNA: TGCGCCAGCAGCCAAAGCGAAGTAGTGAACACTGAAGCTTTCTTT; CDR3: CASSQSEVVNTEAFF
J: TRBJ2-1; V: TRBV20-1; D: -; size: many; DNA: TGCAGTGCTATGGGGGCACGATGGAATGAGCAGTTCTTC; CDR3: CSAMGARWNEQFF
J: TRBJ2-7; V: TRBV10-3; D: TRBD2; size: -; DNA: TGTGCCATCAGTGAGTCCCCGACTAGCGGGAGTGACGAGCAGTACTTC; CDR3: CAISESPTSGSDEQYF
J: TRBJ2-5; V: TRBV18; D: -; size: many; DNA: TGTGCCAGCTCACCAGAGTGGGGCCTAAAAGAGACCCAGTACTTC; CDR3: CASSPEWGLKETQYF
J: TRBJ2-1; V: TRBV2; D: -; size: many; DNA: TGTGCCAGCGAAGGGACGGGGTACAATGAGCAGTTCTTC; CDR3: CASEGTGYNEQFF
J: TRBJ2-1; V: TRBV2; D: TRBD2; size: many; DNA: TGTGCCAGCAGTGCTCTAGCGGGCTCCTACAATGAGCAGTTCTTC; CDR3: CASSALAGSYNEQFF
J: TRBJ2-1; V: TRBV29-1; D: TRBD2; size: -; DNA: TGCAGCGCTACTAGCGGGGTCTCGGATGAGCAGTTCTTC; CDR3: CSATSGVSDEQFF
J: TRBJ1-4; V: TRBV30; D: -; size: many; DNA: TGTGCCTGGAACAGCCTTAATGAAAAACTGTTTTTT; CDR3: CAWNSLNEKLFF
J: TRBJ2-2; V: TRBV27; D: TRBD2; size: -; DNA: TGTGCCAGCAAAAAGCGGACTAGCGGGGAAAACACCGGGGAGCTGTTTTTT; CDR3: CASKKRTSGENTGELFF
J: TRBJ1-1; V: TRBV7-8; D: TRBD1; size: few; DNA: TGTGCCAGCAGCTCCCTCGGACAGGGGGCGAAGAGGATGAACACTGAAGCTTTCTTT; CDR3: CASSSLGQGAKRMNTEAFF
J: TRBJ2-1; V: TRBV6-1; D: -; size: many; DNA: TGTGCCAGCAGCAAGAATGAGCAGTTCTTC; CDR3: CASSKNEQFF
J: TRBJ1-5; V: TRBV19; D: -; size: -; DNA: TGTGCCAGTAGTCTCAGGGAGGACAATCAGCCCCAGCATTTT; CDR3: CASSLREDNQPQHF